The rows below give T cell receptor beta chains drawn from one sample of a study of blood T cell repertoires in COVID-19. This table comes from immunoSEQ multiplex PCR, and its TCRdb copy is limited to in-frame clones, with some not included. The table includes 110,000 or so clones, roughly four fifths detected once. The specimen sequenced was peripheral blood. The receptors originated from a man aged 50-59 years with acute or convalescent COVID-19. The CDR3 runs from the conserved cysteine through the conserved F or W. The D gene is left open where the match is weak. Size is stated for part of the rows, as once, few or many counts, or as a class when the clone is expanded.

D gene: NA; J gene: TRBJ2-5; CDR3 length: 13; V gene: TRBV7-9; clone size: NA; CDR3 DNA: TGTGCCAGCAGCTTCGTGGGCGGGGAGACCCAGTACTTC; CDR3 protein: CASSFVGGETQYF
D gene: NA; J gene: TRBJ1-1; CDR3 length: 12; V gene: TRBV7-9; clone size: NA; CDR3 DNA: TGTGCCAGCAGCTTAGAAGACAGCGAAGCTTTCTTT; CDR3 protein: CASSLEDSEAFF
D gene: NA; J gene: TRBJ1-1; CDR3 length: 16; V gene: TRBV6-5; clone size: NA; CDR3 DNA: TGTGCCAGCAGCTACCTGTGGGGGGGGCAGGGCACTGAAGCTTTCTTT; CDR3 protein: CASSYLWGGQGTEAFF
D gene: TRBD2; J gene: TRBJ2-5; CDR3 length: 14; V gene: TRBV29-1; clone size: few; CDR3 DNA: TGCAGCGTTGATGGGCCTAGCGGTCAAGAGACCCAGTACTTC; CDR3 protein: CSVDGPSGQETQYF
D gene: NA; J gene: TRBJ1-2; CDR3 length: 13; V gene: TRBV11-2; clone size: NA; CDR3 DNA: TGTGCCAGCAGCGAGGCAGGGTCGTGGGGCTACACCTTC; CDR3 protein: CASSEAGSWGYTF
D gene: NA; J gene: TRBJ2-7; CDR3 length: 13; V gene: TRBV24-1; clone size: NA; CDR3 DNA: TGTGCCACCAGTGATTCGACAGCTTACGAGCAGTACTTC; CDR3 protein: CATSDSTAYEQYF
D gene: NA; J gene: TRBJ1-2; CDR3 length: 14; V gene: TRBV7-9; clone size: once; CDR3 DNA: TGTGCCCATACAACCCCGGAGAGCCTCTATGGCTACACCTTC; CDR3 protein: CAHTTPESLYGYTF
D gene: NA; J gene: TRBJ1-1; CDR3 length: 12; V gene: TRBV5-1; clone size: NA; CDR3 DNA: TGCGCCAGCAGCTTGGGGGCCACTGAAGCTTTCTTT; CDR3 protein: CASSLGATEAFF
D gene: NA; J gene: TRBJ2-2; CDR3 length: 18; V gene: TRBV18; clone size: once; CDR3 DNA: TGTGCCAGCTCGACGCCCTCGGGAAGTCCTTTGAACACCGGGGAGCTGTTTTTT; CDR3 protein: CASSTPSGSPLNTGELFF
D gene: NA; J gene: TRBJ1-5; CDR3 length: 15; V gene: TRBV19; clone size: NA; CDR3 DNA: TGTGCCAGTAGTGGCAGCCTCGGGAGCAATCAGCCCCAGCATTTT; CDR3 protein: CASSGSLGSNQPQHF
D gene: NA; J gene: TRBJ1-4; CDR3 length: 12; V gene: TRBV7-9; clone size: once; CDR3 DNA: TGTGCCAGCAGCTTAGAGGGGGAAAAACTGTTTTTT; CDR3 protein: CASSLEGEKLFF
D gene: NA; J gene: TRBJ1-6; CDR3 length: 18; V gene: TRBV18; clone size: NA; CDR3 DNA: TGTGCCAGCTCACCAAATACAGGGAGTGGAGTCGGTAATTCACCCCTCCACTTT; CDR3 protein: CASSPNTGSGVGNSPLHF
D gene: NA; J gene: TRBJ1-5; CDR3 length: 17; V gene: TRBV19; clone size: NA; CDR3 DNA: TGTGCCAGTAGTCCCCGAGCCCCGTTCGAGGGCAATCAGCCCCAGCATTTT; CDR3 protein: CASSPRAPFEGNQPQHF
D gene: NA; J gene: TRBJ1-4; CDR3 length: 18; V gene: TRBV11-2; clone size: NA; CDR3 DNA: TGTGCCAGCAGCCCCGGGACAATACTTTTTCCAACTAATGAAAAACTGTTTTTT; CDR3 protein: CASSPGTILFPTNEKLFF
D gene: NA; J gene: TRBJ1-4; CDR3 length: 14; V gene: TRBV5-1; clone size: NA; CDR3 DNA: TGCGCCAGCTCGACGCCTAAAGCGGAAGAAAAACTGTTTTTT; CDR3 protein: CASSTPKAEEKLFF
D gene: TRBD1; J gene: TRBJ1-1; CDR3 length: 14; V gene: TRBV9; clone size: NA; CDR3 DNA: TGTGCCAGCAGCGCGGGACAGCTGAACACTGAAGCTTTCTTT; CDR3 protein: CASSAGQLNTEAFF
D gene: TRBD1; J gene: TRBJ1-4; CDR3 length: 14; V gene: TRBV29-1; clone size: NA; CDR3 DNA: TGCAGCGTTGAAACCGGACAGGCGAATGAAAAACTGTTTTTT; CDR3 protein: CSVETGQANEKLFF
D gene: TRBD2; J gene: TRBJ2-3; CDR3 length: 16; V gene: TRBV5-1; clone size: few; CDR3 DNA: TGCGCCAGCAGCTTGTTGCTAGCGGGGGGGCGAGATACGCAGTATTTT; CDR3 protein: CASSLLLAGGRDTQYF